These 5 T cell receptor beta chains share one sample of origin, sequenced in a study of OX40 agonist ivuxolimab in advanced cancers. Clones were read by immunoSEQ multiplex PCR, and TCRdb kept only the in-frame ones, dropping some. The sample has tens of thousands of clones; over 85% are singletons. The specimen was CD4+ or CD8+ T cells sorted from blood, collected in a trial of the OX40 agonist ivuxolimab. These receptors were taken from an adult with an advanced solid tumor such as melanoma, head and neck, liver or kidney cancer.

This chain joins TRBV18 and TRBJ2-3; 10 bases fit TRBD2. With 3 bases clipped from V and 2 bases from J, the junction kept 8 bases outside the gene matches. Germline-derived CDR1 and CDR2 are KGHSH and LQKENI. CDR3 length: 17 amino acids. CDR3 in amino acids: CASSPVGLAANTDTQYF. The CDR3 region has the DNA TGTGCCAGCTCACCGGTCGGACTAGCGGCGAACACAGATACGCAGTATTTT.

The chain has TRBV7-6 and TRBJ2-5; D uncertain. Germline V lookup: CDR1 SGHVS, CDR2 FNYEAQ. The CDR3 length is 14 residues. V lost 0 bases to trimming and J lost 9 bases, with 14 bases between them. The DNA for the CDR3 is TGTGCCAGCAGCTTAGCGAAGTTAGGTACGGCCCAGTACTTC. Protein sequence: CASSLAKLGTAQYF.

The chain uses TRBV28 and TRBJ2-7; the match to TRBD1 covers 9 bases. V lost 4 bases, J lost 1 base, and 8 bases stayed unmatched. Looked up from germline, CDR1 is MDHEN and CDR2 is SYDVKM. The CDR3 sequence is 16 residues long. The CDR3 loop reads CASSSSGTGPSYEQYF. Written as DNA, the CDR3 is TGTGCCAGCAGTTCTTCCGGGACAGGGCCTTCCTACGAGCAGTACTTC.

CDR3: CASSLREGANYGYTF. DNA for the CDR3: TGTGCCAGCAGCCTGCGGGAGGGAGCTAACTATGGCTACACCTTC. This chain joins TRBV9 and TRBJ1-2; D is uncertain. This CDR3 contains 15 residues. Trimming left V 4 bases short and J 0 bases short, with 13 bases between. Germline V gene data show CDR1 as SGDLS and CDR2 as YYNGEE. The full variable domain, in which reference TRBV9 and TRBJ1-2 provide the parts outside the CDR3, is DSGVTQTPKHLITATGQRVTLRCSPRSGDLSVYWYQQSLDQGLQFLIQYYNGEERAKGNILERFSAQQFPDLHSELNLSSLELGDSALYFCASSLREGANYGYTFGSGTRLTVV.

This sequence joins TRBV9 and TRBJ2-2, with a weak D call TRBD2 (6 bases). CDR3 length equals 14 residues. Germline-derived CDR1 and CDR2 are SGDLS and YYNGEE. V lost 4 bases and J 6 bases, leaving 13 bases between the germline ends. The CDR3 region has the DNA TGTGCCAGCAGCCCTTCCGGGACTGCCGGGGAGCTGTTTTTT. This translates into CASSPSGTAGELFF.